This T cell receptor beta chain emerged from a study of Tregs in tolerant kidney transplant recipients. General study points: The small number of patients limits these findings pending further validation.

Using immunoSEQ multiplex PCR, the repertoire was profiled, and TCRdb retains in-frame clones only, with some absent. The sample lists about 61,000 clones; 70% to 90% were seen once. Points on this clone: What it binds is unknown.

Thawed PBMCs were FACS-sorted into unstimulated CD4+CD25+CD127- regulatory T cells, CD4+CD25- non-regulatory cells, CD4 and CD8 cells. The receptor was derived from a human donor who received a combined kidney and bone marrow transplant. The sample in question was Tregs from blood, obtained before the transplant.

CDR3 in DNA: TGCGCCGGATATGGGGGGGGGCGAAATGAGCAGTTCTTC. It encodes CAGYGGGRNEQFF. The chain recombines TRBV5-1 with TRBJ2-1, with TRBD2 as a possible D gene (7 bases). The CDR3 contains 13 residues. Trimming took off 10 bases at V and 7 bases at J, with 18 bases between the two ends. Germline V gene data show CDR1 as SGHRS and CDR2 as YFSETQ.